This T cell receptor (beta chain) was sequenced during a study of cytomegalovirus exposure and HLA in healthy donors. Germline V CDR1 and CDR2: KGHSH, LQKENI. The CDR3 is made up of 15 amino acids. Trimming took off 3 bases at V and 2 bases at J, with 11 bases between the two ends. PCR involved 60 Vbeta and 13 Jbeta primers. Using immunoSEQ multiplex PCR, the repertoire was profiled, and TCRdb retains in-frame clones only, with some absent. The table lists about 130,000 clones, 76% of them singletons, with roughly 3% in the top ten. This chain connects TRBV18 to TRBJ1-5; D gene ambiguous. This clonotype originated in a man between 35 and 55 years old in good health and CMV-seronegative. The sequenced sample consisted of PBMCs. The CDR3 protein is CASSPTAVGNQPQHF. As DNA, the CDR3 is TGTGCCAGCTCACCGACGGCGGTAGGCAATCAGCCCCAGCATTTT.